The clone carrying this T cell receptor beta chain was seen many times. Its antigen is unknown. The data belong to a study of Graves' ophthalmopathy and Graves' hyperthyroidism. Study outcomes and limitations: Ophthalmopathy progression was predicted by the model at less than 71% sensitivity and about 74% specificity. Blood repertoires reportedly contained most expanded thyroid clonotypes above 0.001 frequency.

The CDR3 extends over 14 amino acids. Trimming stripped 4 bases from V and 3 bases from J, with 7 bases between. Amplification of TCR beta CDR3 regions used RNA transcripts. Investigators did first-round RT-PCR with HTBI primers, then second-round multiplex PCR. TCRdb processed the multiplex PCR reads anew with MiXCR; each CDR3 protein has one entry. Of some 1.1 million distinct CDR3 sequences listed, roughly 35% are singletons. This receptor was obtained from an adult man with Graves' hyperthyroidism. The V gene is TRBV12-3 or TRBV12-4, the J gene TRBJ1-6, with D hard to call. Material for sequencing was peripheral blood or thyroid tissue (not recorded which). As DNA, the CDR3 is TGTGCCAGCAGTTGGGGTAGCTATAATTCACCCCTCCACTTT. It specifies CASSWGSYNSPLHF.